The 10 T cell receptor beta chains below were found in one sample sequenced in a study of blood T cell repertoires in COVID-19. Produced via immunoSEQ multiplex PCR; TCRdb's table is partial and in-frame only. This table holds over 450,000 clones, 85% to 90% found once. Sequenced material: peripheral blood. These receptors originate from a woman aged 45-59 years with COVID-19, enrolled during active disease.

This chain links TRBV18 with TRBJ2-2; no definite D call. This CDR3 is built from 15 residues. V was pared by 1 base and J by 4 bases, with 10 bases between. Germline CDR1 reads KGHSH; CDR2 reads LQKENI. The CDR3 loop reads CASSPQRSTTGELFF. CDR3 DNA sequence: TGTGCCAGCTCACCACAACGGTCCACCACCGGGGAGCTGTTTTTT.

As DNA, the CDR3 is TGTGCCAGCAGCCCAGTCACAGTTAGCGGGTACGATGAGCAGTTCTTC. Its translation is CASSPVTVSGYDEQFF. The chain couples TRBV9 to TRBJ2-1, with 7 bases fitting TRBD2. This CDR3 has 16 amino acids. Per the germline V gene, CDR1 is SGDLS and CDR2 is YYNGEE. V shed 4 bases and J 8 bases; nucleotides not matched to a gene: 15.

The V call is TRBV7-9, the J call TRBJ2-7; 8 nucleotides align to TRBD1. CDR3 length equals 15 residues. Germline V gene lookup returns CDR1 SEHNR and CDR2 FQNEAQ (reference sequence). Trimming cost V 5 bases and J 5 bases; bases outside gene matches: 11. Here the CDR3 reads CASSRTQGGFHEQYF. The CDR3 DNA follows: TGTGCCAGCAGCCGTACACAGGGGGGCTTCCACGAGCAGTACTTC.

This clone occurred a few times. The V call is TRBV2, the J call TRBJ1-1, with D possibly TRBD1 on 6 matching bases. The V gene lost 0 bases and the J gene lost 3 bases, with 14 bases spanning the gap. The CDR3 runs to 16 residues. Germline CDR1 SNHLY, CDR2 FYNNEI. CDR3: CASSEARQAGDTEAFF. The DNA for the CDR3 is TGTGCCAGCAGTGAAGCCAGACAGGCGGGGGACACTGAAGCTTTCTTT.

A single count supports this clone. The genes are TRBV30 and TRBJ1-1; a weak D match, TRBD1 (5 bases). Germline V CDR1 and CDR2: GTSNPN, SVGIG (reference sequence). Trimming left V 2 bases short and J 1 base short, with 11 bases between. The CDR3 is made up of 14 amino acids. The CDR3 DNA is TGTGCCTGGAGTTTGACAAGGGGGAACACTGAAGCTTTCTTT. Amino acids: CAWSLTRGNTEAFF.

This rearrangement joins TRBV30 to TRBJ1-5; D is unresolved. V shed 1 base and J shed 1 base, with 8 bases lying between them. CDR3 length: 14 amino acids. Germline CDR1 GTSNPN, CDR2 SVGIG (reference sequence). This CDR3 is CAWSGGGSNQPQHF. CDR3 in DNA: TGTGCCTGGAGTGGGGGAGGCAGCAATCAGCCCCAGCATTTT.

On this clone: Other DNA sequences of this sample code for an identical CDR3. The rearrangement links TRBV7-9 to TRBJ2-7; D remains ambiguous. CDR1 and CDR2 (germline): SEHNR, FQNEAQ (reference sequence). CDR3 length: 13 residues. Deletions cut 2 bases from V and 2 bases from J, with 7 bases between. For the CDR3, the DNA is TGTGCCAGCAGCTTACTATCCCCCTACGAGCAGTACTTC. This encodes CASSLLSPYEQYF.

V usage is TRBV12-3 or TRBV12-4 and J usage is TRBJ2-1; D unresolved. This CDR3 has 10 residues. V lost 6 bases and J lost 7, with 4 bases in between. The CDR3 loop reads CASSPNEQFF. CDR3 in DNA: TGTGCCAGCAGCCCTAATGAGCAGTTCTTC.

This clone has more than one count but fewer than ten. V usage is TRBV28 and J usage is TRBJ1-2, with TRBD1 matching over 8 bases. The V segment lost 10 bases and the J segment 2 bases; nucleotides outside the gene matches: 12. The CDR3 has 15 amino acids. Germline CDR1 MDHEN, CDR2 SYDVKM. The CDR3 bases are TGTGCCACCCCCTTGGGGCAGGGGGCCAACTATGGCTACACCTTC. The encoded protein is CATPLGQGANYGYTF.

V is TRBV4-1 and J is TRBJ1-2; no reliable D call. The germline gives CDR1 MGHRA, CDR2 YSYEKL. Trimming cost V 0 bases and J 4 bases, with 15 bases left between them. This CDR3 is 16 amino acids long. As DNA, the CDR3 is TGCGCCAGCAGCCAAGATATAGAGGGAATTTTCTATGGCTACACCTTC. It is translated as CASSQDIEGIFYGYTF.